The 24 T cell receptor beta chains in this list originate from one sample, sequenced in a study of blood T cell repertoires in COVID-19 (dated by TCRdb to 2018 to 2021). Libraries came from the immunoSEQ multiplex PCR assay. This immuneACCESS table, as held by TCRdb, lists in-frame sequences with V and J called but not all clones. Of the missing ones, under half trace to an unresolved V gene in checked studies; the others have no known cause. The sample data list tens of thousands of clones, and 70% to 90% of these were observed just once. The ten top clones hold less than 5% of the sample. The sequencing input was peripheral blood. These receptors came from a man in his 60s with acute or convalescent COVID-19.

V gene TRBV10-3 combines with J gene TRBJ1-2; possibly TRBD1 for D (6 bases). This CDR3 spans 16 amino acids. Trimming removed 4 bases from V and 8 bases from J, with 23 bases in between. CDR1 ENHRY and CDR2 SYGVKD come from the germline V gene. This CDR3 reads CAISAPQGWRKGGYTF. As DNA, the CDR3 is TGTGCCATCAGTGCCCCACAGGGTTGGAGGAAAGGCGGCTACACCTTC.

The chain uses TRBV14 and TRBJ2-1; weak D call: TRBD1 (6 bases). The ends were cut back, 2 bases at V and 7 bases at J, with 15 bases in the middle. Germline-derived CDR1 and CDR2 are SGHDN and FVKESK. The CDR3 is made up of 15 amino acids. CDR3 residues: CASSQLKGGINEQFF. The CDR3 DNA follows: TGTGCCAGCAGCCAACTCAAAGGGGGAATTAATGAGCAGTTCTTC.

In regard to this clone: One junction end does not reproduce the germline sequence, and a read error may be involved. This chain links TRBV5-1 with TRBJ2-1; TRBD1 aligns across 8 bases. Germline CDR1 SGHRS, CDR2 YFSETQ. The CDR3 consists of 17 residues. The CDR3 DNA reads TGCGCCAGCAACGATGCCAGAGGACAGGGTTCCTTCAATGAGCAGTTCTTC. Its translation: CASNDARGQGSFNEQFF.

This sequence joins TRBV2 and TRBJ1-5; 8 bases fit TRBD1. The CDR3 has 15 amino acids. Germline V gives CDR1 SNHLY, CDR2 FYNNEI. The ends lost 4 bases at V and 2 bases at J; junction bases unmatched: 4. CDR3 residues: CASSGQGSGNQPQHF. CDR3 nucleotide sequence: TGTGCCAGCAGTGGACAGGGGTCGGGCAATCAGCCCCAGCATTTT. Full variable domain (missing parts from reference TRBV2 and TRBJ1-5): EPEVTQTPSHQVTQMGQEVILRCVPISNHLYFYWYRQILGQKVEFLVSFYNNEISEKSEIFDDQFSVERPDGSNFTLKIRSTKLEDSAMYFCASSGQGSGNQPQHFGDGTRLSIL.

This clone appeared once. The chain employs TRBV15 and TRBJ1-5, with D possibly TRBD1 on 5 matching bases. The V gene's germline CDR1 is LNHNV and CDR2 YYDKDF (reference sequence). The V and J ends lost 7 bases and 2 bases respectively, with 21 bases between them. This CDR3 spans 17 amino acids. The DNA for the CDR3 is TGTGCCACCACCCCGAGACCAGGGCAACTGGGCAATCAGCCCCAGCATTTT. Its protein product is CATTPRPGQLGNQPQHF.

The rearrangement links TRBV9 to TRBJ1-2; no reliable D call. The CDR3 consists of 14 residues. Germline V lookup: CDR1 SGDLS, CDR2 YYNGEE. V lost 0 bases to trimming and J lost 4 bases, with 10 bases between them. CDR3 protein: CASSVDEGGYGYTF. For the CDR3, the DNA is TGTGCCAGCAGCGTAGACGAGGGAGGCTATGGCTACACCTTC.

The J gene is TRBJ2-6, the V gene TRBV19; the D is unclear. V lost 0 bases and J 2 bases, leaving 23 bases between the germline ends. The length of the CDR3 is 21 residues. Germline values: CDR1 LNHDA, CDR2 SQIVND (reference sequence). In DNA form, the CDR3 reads TGTGCCAGTAGTATAGATCATATTTTTACTCGAGGAACCCCTGGGGCCAACGTCCTGACTTTC. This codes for CASSIDHIFTRGTPGANVLTF.

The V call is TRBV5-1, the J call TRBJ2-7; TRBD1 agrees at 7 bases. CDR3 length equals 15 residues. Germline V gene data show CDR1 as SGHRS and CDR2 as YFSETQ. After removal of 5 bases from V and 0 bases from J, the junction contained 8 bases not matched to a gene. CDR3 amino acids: CASRGTAFNSYEQYF. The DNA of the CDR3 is TGCGCCAGCAGGGGGACAGCGTTTAACTCCTACGAGCAGTACTTC.

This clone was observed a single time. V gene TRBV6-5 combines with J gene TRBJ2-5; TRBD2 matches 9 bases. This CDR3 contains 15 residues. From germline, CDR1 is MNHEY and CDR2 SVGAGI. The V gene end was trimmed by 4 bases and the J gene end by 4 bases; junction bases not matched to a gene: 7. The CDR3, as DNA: TGTGCCAGCAGTTTTGGCGGGAGGGCCGGAGAGACCCAGTACTTC. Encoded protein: CASSFGGRAGETQYF.

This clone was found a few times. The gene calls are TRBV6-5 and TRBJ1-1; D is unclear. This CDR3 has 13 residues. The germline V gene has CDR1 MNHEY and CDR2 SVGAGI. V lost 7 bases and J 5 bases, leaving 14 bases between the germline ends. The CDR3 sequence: CASTGRFLTEAFF. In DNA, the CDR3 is TGTGCCAGCACCGGGAGATTCTTGACTGAAGCTTTCTTT.

The chain's CDR3 is CASSPSSNQPQHF. CDR3 sequence (DNA): TGTGCCAGCAGCCCATCCAGTAATCAGCCCCAGCATTTT. The V call is TRBV4-2, the J call TRBJ1-5, with D hard to call. The CDR3 consists of 13 residues. V shed 4 bases and J shed 4 bases, with 8 bases lying between them. Germline V gene lookup returns CDR1 LGHNA and CDR2 YNFKEQ.

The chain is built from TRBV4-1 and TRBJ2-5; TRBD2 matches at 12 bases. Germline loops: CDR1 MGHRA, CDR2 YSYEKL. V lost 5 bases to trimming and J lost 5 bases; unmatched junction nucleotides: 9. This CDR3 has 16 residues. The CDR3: CASSFGRTSGAETQYF. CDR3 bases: TGCGCCAGCAGCTTTGGGCGGACTAGCGGGGCGGAGACCCAGTACTTC.

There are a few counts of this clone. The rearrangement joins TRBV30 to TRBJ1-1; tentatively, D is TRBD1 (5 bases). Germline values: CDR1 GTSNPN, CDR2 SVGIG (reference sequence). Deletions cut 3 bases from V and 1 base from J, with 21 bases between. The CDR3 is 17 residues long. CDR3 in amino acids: CAWRQTALGLSNTEAFF. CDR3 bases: TGTGCCTGGAGGCAAACCGCCCTGGGGCTTTCGAACACTGAAGCTTTCTTT. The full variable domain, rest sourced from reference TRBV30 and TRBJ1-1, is SQTIHQWPATLVQPVGSPLSLECTVEGTSNPNLYWYRQAAGRGLQLLFYSVGIGQISSEVPQNLSASRPQDRQFILSSKKLLLSDSGFYLCAWRQTALGLSNTEAFFGQGTRLTVV.

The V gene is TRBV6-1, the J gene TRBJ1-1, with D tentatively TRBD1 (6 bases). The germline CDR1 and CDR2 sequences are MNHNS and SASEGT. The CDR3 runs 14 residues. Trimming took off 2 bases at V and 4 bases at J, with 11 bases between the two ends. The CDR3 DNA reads TGTGCCAGCAGTGAAAACAGGGTAGCCACTGAAGCTTTCTTT. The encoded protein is CASSENRVATEAFF.

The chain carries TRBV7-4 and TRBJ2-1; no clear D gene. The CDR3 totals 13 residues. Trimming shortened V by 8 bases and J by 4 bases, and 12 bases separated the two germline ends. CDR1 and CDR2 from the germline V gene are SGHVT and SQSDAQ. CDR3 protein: CASPEDNYNEQFF. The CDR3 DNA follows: TGTGCCAGCCCCGAGGATAATTACAATGAGCAGTTCTTC.

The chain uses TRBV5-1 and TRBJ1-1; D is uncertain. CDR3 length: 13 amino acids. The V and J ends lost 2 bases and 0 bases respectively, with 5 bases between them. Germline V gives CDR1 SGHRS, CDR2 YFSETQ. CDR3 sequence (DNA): TGCGCCAGCAGCTTTATAATGAACACTGAAGCTTTCTTT. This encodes CASSFIMNTEAFF.

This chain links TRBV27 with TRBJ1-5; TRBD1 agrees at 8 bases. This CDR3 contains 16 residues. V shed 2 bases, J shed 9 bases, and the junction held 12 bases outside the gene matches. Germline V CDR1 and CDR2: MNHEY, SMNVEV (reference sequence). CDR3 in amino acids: CASSLRGNRGFSPQHF. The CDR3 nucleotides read TGTGCCAGCAGTTTACGCGGCAACAGGGGGTTTTCGCCCCAGCATTTT.

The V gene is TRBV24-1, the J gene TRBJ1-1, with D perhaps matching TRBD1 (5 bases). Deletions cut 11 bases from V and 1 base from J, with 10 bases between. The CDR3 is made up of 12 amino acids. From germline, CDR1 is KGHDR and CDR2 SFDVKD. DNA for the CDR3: TGTGCCAGTCCGGGGGAGAACACTGAAGCTTTCTTT. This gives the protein CASPGENTEAFF.

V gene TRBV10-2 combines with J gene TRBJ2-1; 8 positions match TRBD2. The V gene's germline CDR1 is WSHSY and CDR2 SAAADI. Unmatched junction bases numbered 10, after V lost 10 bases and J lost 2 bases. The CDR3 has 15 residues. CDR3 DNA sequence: TGCGCCACCAGGTGGGGTAGCGGGACCTACAATGAGCAGTTCTTC. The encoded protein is CATRWGSGTYNEQFF.

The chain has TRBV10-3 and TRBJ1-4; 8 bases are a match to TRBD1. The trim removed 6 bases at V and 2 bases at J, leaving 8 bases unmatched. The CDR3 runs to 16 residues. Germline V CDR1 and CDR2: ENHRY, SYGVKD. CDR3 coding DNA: TGTGCCATCAGGGCAGGACAGGGACTCACTAATGAAAAACTGTTTTTT. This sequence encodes CAIRAGQGLTNEKLFF.

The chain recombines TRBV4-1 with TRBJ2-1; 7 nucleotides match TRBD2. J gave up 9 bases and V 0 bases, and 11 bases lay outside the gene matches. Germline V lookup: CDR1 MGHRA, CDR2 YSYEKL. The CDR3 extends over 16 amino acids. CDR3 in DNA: TGCGCCAGCAGCCAAGAAGGTGGACTAGGACTAGGTGAGCAGTTCTTC. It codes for CASSQEGGLGLGEQFF.

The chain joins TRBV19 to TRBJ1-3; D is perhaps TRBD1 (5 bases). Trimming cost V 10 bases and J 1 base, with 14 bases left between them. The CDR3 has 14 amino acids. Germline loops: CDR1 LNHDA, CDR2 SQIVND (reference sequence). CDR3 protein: CATENTGSGNTIYF. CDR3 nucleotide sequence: TGTGCCACCGAGAATACAGGTTCTGGAAACACCATATATTTT.

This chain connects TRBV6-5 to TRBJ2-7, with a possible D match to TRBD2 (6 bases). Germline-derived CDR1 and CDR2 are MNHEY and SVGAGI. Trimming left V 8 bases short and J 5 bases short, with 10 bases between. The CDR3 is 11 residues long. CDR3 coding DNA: TGTGCCAGCCGGGAGAGGGACGAGCAGTACTTC. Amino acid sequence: CASRERDEQYF.

CDR3 DNA: TGTGCCAGCAGCTCTAGGACAGGCGGGAACACTGAAGCTTTCTTT. This sequence encodes CASSSRTGGNTEAFF. The chain employs TRBV5-6 and TRBJ1-1, with 7 bases fitting TRBD1. V trimming: 3 bases; J trimming: 1 base; junction bases outside the gene matches: 6. Germline CDR1 SGHDT, CDR2 YYEEEE. The CDR3 runs to 15 residues.